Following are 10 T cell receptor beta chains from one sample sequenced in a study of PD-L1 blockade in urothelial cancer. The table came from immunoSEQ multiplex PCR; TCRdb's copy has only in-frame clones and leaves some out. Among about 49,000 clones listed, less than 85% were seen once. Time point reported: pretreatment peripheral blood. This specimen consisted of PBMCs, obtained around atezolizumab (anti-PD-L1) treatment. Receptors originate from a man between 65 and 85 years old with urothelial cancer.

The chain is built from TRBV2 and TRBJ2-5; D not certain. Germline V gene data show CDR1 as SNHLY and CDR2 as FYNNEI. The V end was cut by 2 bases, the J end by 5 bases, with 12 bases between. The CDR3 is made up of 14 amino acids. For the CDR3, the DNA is TGTGCCAGCAGTGAAAATGTCTTCCTGGAGACCCAGTACTTC. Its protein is CASSENVFLETQYF.

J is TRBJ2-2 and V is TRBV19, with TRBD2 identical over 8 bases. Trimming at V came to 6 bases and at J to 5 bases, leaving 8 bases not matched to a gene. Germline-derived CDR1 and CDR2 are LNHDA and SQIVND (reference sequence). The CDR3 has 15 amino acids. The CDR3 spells CASRHSGSGTGELFF. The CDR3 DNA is TGTGCCAGTAGGCACAGCGGGAGCGGGACCGGGGAGCTGTTTTTT.

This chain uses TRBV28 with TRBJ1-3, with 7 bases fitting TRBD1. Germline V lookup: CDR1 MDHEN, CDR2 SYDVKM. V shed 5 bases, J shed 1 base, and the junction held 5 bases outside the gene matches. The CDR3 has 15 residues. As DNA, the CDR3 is TGTGCCAGCAGTATCCCAGGGGGATCTGGAAACACCATATATTTT. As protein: CASSIPGGSGNTIYF. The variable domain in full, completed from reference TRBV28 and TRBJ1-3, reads DVKVTQSSRYLVKRTGEKVFLECVQDMDHENMFWYRQDPGLGLRLIYFSYDVKMKEKGDIPEGYSVSREKKERFSLILESASTNQTSMYLCASSIPGGSGNTIYFGEGSWLTVV.

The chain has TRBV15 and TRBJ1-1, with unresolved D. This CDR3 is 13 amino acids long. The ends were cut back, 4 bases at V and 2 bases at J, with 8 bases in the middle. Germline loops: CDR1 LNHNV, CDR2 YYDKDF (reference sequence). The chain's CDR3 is CATSNPGNTEAFF. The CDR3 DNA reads TGTGCCACCAGCAATCCGGGTAACACTGAAGCTTTCTTT.

Written as DNA, the CDR3 is TGCGCCAGCAGTTATGACAGGGGGCGTTTTGACTATGGCTACACCTTC. Translation gives CASSYDRGRFDYGYTF. The chain recombines TRBV10-2 with TRBJ1-2; 10 positions match TRBD1. The CDR3 has 16 residues. Unmatched junction bases numbered 9, after V lost 5 bases and J lost 3 bases. Germline values: CDR1 WSHSY, CDR2 SAAADI.

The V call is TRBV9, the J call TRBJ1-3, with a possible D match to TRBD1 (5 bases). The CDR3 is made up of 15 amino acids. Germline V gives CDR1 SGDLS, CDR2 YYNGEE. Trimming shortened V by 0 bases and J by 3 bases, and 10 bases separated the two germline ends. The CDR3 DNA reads TGTGCCAGCAGCGTAGGGCAGACAGATGGAAACACCATATATTTT. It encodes CASSVGQTDGNTIYF. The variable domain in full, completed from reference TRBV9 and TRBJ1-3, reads DSGVTQTPKHLITATGQRVTLRCSPRSGDLSVYWYQQSLDQGLQFLIQYYNGEERAKGNILERFSAQQFPDLHSELNLSSLELGDSALYFCASSVGQTDGNTIYFGEGSWLTVV.

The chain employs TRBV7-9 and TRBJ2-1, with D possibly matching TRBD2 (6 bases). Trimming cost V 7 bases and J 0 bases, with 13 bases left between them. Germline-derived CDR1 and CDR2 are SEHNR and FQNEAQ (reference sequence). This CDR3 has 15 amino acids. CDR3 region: CASTQGGTSYNEQFF. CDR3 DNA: TGTGCCAGCACCCAAGGCGGGACCTCCTACAATGAGCAGTTCTTC.

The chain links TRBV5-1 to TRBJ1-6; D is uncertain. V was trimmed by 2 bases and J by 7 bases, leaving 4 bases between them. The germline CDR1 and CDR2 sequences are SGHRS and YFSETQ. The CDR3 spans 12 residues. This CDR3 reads CASSLQNSPLHF. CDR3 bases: TGCGCCAGCAGCTTACAGAATTCACCCCTCCACTTT.

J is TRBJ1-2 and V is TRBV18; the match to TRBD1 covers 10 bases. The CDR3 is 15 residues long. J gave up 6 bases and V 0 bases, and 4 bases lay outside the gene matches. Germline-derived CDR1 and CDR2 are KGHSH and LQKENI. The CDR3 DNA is TGTGCCAGCTCACCACCGGGACAGGGGAAGGATGGCTACACCTTC. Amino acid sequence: CASSPPGQGKDGYTF. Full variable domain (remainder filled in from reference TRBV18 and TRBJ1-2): NAGVMQNPRHLVRRRGQEARLRCSPMKGHSHVYWYRQLPEEGLKFMVYLQKENIIDESGMPKERFSAEFPKEGPSILRIQQVVRGDSAAYFCASSPPGQGKDGYTFGSGTRLTVV.

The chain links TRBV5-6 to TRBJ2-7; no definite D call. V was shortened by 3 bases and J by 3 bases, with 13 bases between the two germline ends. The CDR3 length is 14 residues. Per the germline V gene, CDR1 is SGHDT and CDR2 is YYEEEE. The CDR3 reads CASSSSAESYEQYF. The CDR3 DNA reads TGTGCCAGCAGCTCCTCGGCGGAGAGCTACGAGCAGTACTTC.